The clone carrying this TCR beta chain came up many times. As yet, its antigen is unknown. This record comes from a study of Graves' ophthalmopathy and Graves' hyperthyroidism. Study-level results: It was with approximately 69% sensitivity and around 72% specificity that the model predicted ophthalmopathy progression. Between ophthalmopathy and stable hyperthyroidism, a 13-signature model drew a separation with 87.88% sensitivity and roughly 78% specificity. Blood also carried most expanded thyroid clonotypes exceeding 0.001 frequency.

The CDR3 contains 11 residues. V was clipped by 6 bases and J by 0 bases, with 3 bases between them. The germline CDR1 and CDR2 sequences are MNHEY and SVGEGT. RNA transcripts were the template, and TCR beta CDR3 regions were amplified from them. First-round RT-PCR employed HTBI primers, with a second-round multiplex PCR after it. A single record per CDR3 protein comes from TCRdb applying MiXCR to the multiplex PCR reads. The sample holds about 390,000 distinct CDR3 sequences, approximately 15% seen once. Sequencing was carried out using peripheral blood. The receptor comes from a woman between 18 and 29 years old with stable Graves' hyperthyroidism. The chain employs TRBV6-2 or TRBV6-3 and TRBJ2-7; D is undetermined. The CDR3 region is CASRGSYEQYF. CDR3 DNA: TGTGCCAGCAGGGGCTCCTACGAGCAGTACTTC.